Sequencing of this T cell receptor beta chain was carried out in a study of CD8+ T cells in alopecia areata. General study points: A large proportion of expanded lesional clones were detected persisting in scalp and blood during tofacitinib. Mouse data revealed clearer TCR sharing than patient data did, a gap possibly tied to HLA. Any link of baseline CD8+ expansion to response, resting on one nonresponder, remains uncertain.

For this clone: The antigen is not known.

Treatment reported: oral pan-JAK inhibitor, 5-10 mg twice daily. Punch biopsies of lesional scalp, plus peripheral blood, were taken from alopecia areata patients. After isolation, RNA underwent reverse transcription to generate cDNA as the sequencing template. Repertoires were generated with immunoSEQ multiplex PCR, while TCRdb's copy carries only in-frame clones and drops some. The sample comprises some 100,000 clones, roughly 47% of which are singletons, and around 18% rests with the top ten. Germline CDR1 reads SEHNR; CDR2 reads FQNEAQ (reference sequence). The CDR3 is 16 residues long. J lost 0 bases, V lost 3 bases, and 7 bases had no gene match.

J is TRBJ2-5 and V is TRBV7-9, with 7 bases that match TRBD2. Sequenced here: CD8+ T cells sorted from blood, sampled at week 24, from a patient treated with tofacitinib. The TCR sequence derives from a human donor with alopecia areata. The CDR3 DNA reads as TGTGCCAGCAGCTTGAGAAGCGGGACGTACCAAGAGACCCAGTACTTC. It codes for CASSLRSGTYQETQYF.